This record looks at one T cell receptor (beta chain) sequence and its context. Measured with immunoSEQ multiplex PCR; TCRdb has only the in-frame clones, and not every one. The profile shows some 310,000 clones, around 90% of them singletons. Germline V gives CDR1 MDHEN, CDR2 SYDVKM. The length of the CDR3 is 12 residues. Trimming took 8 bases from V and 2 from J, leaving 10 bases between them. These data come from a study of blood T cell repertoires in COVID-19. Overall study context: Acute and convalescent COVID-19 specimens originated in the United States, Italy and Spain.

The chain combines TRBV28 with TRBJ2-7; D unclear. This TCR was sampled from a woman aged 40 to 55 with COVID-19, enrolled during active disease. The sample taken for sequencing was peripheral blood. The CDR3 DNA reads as TGTGCCAGCCAAGACACCCCCTACGAGCAGTACTTC. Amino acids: CASQDTPYEQYF.